Listed below are T cell receptor beta chains from one sample, sequenced in a study of radiotherapy plus CTLA-4 blockade in lung cancer. Method: immunoSEQ multiplex PCR; TCRdb's copy keeps in-frame clones and lacks some. In the table there are 50,000 or so clones, 76% of which are singletons. Sequencing was performed on peripheral blood, taken from a patient treated with radiotherapy plus ipilimumab. These TCRs come from a human donor with non-small cell lung cancer who had stable disease on radiotherapy plus ipilimumab. The CDR3 runs from the conserved cysteine through the conserved F or W. D genes are given only for firm matches. Clone size is not always given. Where it is, it says once, few, many or a class for expanded clones.

V gene	J gene	clone size	D gene	CDR3 protein	CDR3 DNA
TRBV7-2	TRBJ2-3	NA	NA	CASSRLTSTDTQYF	TGTGCCAGTTCGAGGTTAACTAGCACAGATACGCAGTATTTT
TRBV9	TRBJ2-1	NA	NA	CASSPTGLPEREQFF	TGTGCCAGCAGCCCGACGGGACTCCCGGAGCGTGAGCAGTTCTTC
TRBV7-3	TRBJ2-2	NA	NA	CASSSTGADTGELFF	TGTGCCAGCAGCTCGACAGGTGCCGACACCGGGGAGCTGTTTTTT
TRBV5-1	TRBJ2-5	NA	TRBD1	CASSFGQGEETQYF	TGCGCCAGCAGCTTCGGACAGGGGGAAGAGACCCAGTACTTC
TRBV6-1	TRBJ1-1	few	TRBD1	CASAWTGNTEAFF	TGTGCCAGCGCCTGGACAGGGAACACTGAAGCTTTCTTT
TRBV7-9	TRBJ1-3	NA	TRBD1	CASSWTGGGNTIYF	TGTGCCAGCAGCTGGACAGGGGGCGGAAACACCATATATTTT
TRBV6-6	TRBJ1-2	NA	NA	CASRFHRANYGYTF	TGTGCCAGCAGATTTCACAGGGCGAACTATGGCTACACCTTC
TRBV10-3	TRBJ2-2	NA	TRBD1	CAISEMRQGYTGELFF	TGTGCCATCAGTGAAATGAGACAGGGCTACACCGGGGAGCTGTTTTTT
TRBV11-1	TRBJ1-1	NA	NA	CATGLNTEAFF	TGTGCCACCGGATTGAACACTGAAGCTTTCTTT
TRBV7-8	TRBJ2-4	NA	TRBD1	CASSLDLGQGILQYF	TGTGCCAGCAGCTTAGATCTAGGACAGGGCATCCTTCAGTACTTC
TRBV23-1	TRBJ1-2	NA	NA	CASSHYGYTF	TGCGCCAGCAGTCACTATGGCTACACCTTC
TRBV6-1	TRBJ1-2	NA	NA	CASSVSVLVGYTF	TGTGCCAGCAGTGTCTCCGTCCTGGTGGGCTACACCTTC
TRBV30	TRBJ2-3	NA	NA	CAWSVRGRGPRGHTDTQYF	TGTGCCTGGAGTGTCCGGGGGCGGGGGCCGAGGGGGCACACAGATACGCAGTATTTT
TRBV9	TRBJ2-7	NA	NA	CASSVEGWADEQYF	TGTGCCAGCAGCGTAGAAGGGTGGGCAGACGAGCAGTACTTC
TRBV19	TRBJ1-2	few	NA	CASRMQQLNYGYTF	TGTGCCAGTCGGATGCAGCAGCTGAATTATGGCTACACCTTC
TRBV2	TRBJ2-2	NA	NA	CASSEVRGDTGELFF	TGTGCCAGCAGTGAAGTGCGGGGAGACACCGGGGAGCTGTTTTTT
TRBV19	TRBJ1-1	once	NA	CASSPGSGHGVAFF	TGTGCCAGTAGTCCAGGGTCGGGGCATGGGGTAGCTTTCTTT
TRBV28	TRBJ1-1	NA	NA	CASNQGRRTEAFF	TGTGCCAGCAATCAGGGGCGAAGGACTGAAGCTTTCTTT
TRBV7-8	TRBJ1-5	NA	NA	CASSSSGSNQPQHF	TGTGCCAGCAGCTCCAGCGGGTCCAATCAGCCCCAGCATTTT
TRBV2	TRBJ1-5	NA	NA	CATAGVSIVGNQPQHF	TGTGCCACAGCAGGGGTCTCTATAGTTGGCAATCAGCCCCAGCATTTT
TRBV29-1	TRBJ1-6	NA	TRBD1	CSAKSRDRANSPLHF	TGCAGCGCTAAAAGCCGGGACAGGGCTAATTCACCCCTCCACTTT
TRBV7-9	TRBJ2-3	NA	TRBD2	CASSPDTLAVPFTDTQYF	TGTGCCAGCAGCCCCGATACACTAGCGGTTCCTTTCACAGATACGCAGTATTTT
TRBV5-6	TRBJ1-2	NA	TRBD1	CASSLGDRAYGYTF	TGTGCCAGCAGCTTGGGGGACAGGGCTTATGGCTACACCTTC
TRBV10-3	TRBJ1-6	few	TRBD1	CATRGQDNNSPLHF	TGTGCCACGCGGGGACAGGACAATAATTCACCCCTCCACTTT
TRBV5-1	TRBJ1-2	NA	TRBD1	CASSSTGGNYGYTF	TGCGCCAGCAGCTCGACAGGGGGGAACTATGGCTACACCTTC
TRBV18	TRBJ2-3	NA	NA	CASSKLAWGTDTQYF	TGTGCCAGCTCGAAACTAGCCTGGGGCACAGATACGCAGTATTTT
TRBV6-5	TRBJ1-5	NA	TRBD1	CASSYSGQNPQHF	TGTGCCAGCAGTTACTCGGGACAGAACCCCCAGCATTTT
TRBV5-6	TRBJ2-7	few	TRBD1	CASSSTTGTGDSYEQYF	TGTGCCAGCAGCTCCACCACCGGGACAGGCGATTCCTACGAGCAGTACTTC
TRBV5-4	TRBJ2-7	NA	NA	CASSLVGAGLVYEQYF	TGTGCCAGCAGCTTGGTAGGGGCAGGGCTTGTGTACGAGCAGTACTTC
TRBV7-9	TRBJ1-5	NA	NA	CASSPYRDQPQHF	TGTGCCAGCAGCCCCTACAGGGATCAGCCCCAGCATTTT
TRBV9	TRBJ2-3	NA	TRBD2	CASSMGLAGDTQYF	TGTGCCAGCAGCATGGGACTAGCCGGGGATACGCAGTATTTT
TRBV4-1	TRBJ1-1	NA	NA	CASSLTRQNTEAFF	TGCGCCAGCAGCCTCACCCGCCAGAACACTGAAGCTTTCTTT
TRBV7-9	TRBJ2-6	once	NA	CASSFHSGASGANVLTF	TGTGCCAGCAGCTTTCACTCCGGGGCCTCTGGGGCCAACGTCCTGACTTTC
TRBV27	TRBJ2-2	NA	NA	CASSLSGLNTGELFF	TGTGCCAGCAGCCTCTCGGGACTTAACACCGGGGAGCTGTTTTTT
TRBV19	TRBJ1-3	few	TRBD1	CASSQGARGNTIYF	TGTGCCAGTAGTCAGGGGGCGCGTGGAAACACCATATATTTT
TRBV10-3	TRBJ1-4	NA	NA	CAISDRQKNEKLFF	TGTGCCATCAGTGACAGGCAGAAGAATGAAAAACTGTTTTTT
TRBV5-1	TRBJ1-1	NA	TRBD1	CASKPNPGQGALSTEAFF	TGCGCCAGCAAACCAAATCCGGGACAGGGGGCTCTCAGCACTGAAGCTTTCTTT
TRBV19	TRBJ2-4	once	NA	CASSIPGQLAKNIQYF	TGTGCCAGTAGTATCCCGGGACAACTAGCCAAAAACATTCAGTACTTC
TRBV18	TRBJ2-5	NA	NA	CASSPLSWGRGLQETQYF	TGTGCCAGCTCACCCCTAAGTTGGGGGCGAGGTCTCCAAGAGACCCAGTACTTC
TRBV28	TRBJ1-3	few	NA	CAIAGISRNTIYF	TGTGCCATCGCAGGGATTTCGAGAAACACCATATATTTT
TRBV27	TRBJ1-6	NA	NA	CASRRGPYNSPLHF	TGTGCCAGCAGACGGGGCCCCTATAATTCACCCCTCCACTTT
TRBV10-3	TRBJ1-2	few	NA	CAISDLGSPNYGYTF	TGTGCCATCAGTGACCTGGGAAGTCCTAACTATGGCTACACCTTC
TRBV5-1	TRBJ2-1	NA	TRBD2	CASSLEGTSMAEQFF	TGCGCCAGCAGCTTGGAAGGGACTAGCATGGCTGAGCAGTTCTTC
TRBV6-6	TRBJ1-5	NA	NA	CASSSRAGNQPQHF	TGTGCCAGCAGTTCAAGGGCTGGCAATCAGCCCCAGCATTTT
TRBV5-6	TRBJ2-1	NA	NA	CASSLTGSNEQFF	TGTGCCAGCAGCTTGACAGGGTCCAATGAGCAGTTCTTC
TRBV9	TRBJ1-1	NA	NA	CASSVGVGWGDTEAFF	TGTGCCAGCAGCGTAGGGGTAGGATGGGGAGATACTGAAGCTTTCTTT
TRBV19	TRBJ1-2	NA	NA	CATRGGGVDNEGEGYTF	TGTGCCACCAGGGGAGGGGGAGTAGATAATGAGGGTGAGGGCTACACCTTC
TRBV9	TRBJ1-3	NA	NA	CASSAGQPRVGNTIYF	TGTGCCAGCAGCGCCGGACAGCCTAGGGTTGGAAACACCATATATTTT
TRBV29-1	TRBJ2-2	NA	TRBD2	CSVLPRGGRGTGELFF	TGCAGCGTTCTCCCGCGGGGGGGCAGAGGGACCGGGGAGCTGTTTTTT
TRBV5-8	TRBJ2-2	NA	NA	CASSLGWQGQNTGELFF	TGTGCCAGCAGCTTGGGTTGGCAGGGGCAGAACACCGGGGAGCTGTTTTTT
TRBV6-1	TRBJ1-1	NA	NA	CAIRGWMNTEAFF	TGTGCCATTAGGGGGTGGATGAACACTGAAGCTTTCTTT
TRBV5-1	TRBJ1-1	NA	NA	CASSLGALGTEAFF	TGCGCCAGCAGCTTGGGGGCCCTGGGCACTGAAGCTTTCTTT
TRBV9	TRBJ1-4	NA	NA	CASSVGLLTNEKLFF	TGTGCCAGCAGCGTAGGACTTCTAACTAATGAAAAACTGTTTTTT
TRBV19	TRBJ1-2	NA	NA	CASNEGGAGTGYGYTF	TGTGCCAGTAACGAGGGGGGAGCAGGGACGGGCTATGGCTACACCTTC
TRBV13	TRBJ1-6	NA	NA	CASSSAAIDSPLHF	TGTGCCAGCAGCTCTGCCGCAATCGATTCACCCCTCCACTTT
TRBV6-4	TRBJ2-1	NA	TRBD2	CASSDPRGDHNEQFF	TGTGCCAGCAGTGACCCCCGGGGGGACCACAATGAGCAGTTCTTC
TRBV5-6	TRBJ1-4	few	NA	CASSLEAGRGLSGEKLFF	TGTGCCAGCAGCTTGGAAGCGGGTAGAGGTTTATCGGGTGAAAAACTGTTTTTT
TRBV15	TRBJ1-6	NA	TRBD1	CATSRDGQGSSYNSPLHF	TGTGCCACCAGCAGAGACGGACAGGGGAGCTCCTATAATTCACCCCTCCACTTT
TRBV5-6	TRBJ1-1	NA	NA	CASSFLGPGLTEAFF	TGTGCCAGCAGCTTTCTCGGTCCAGGGCTCACTGAAGCTTTCTTT